This record looks at one T cell receptor (beta chain) sequence and its context. V dropped 5 bases and J dropped 1 base, with 12 bases sitting between them. Germline loops: CDR1 SGHVS, CDR2 FQNEAQ. The CDR3 totals 15 residues. The entry originates in a study of blood T cell repertoires in COVID-19. Sequenced by immunoSEQ multiplex PCR; TCRdb stores in-frame clones only, minus some. This sample has a few hundred thousand clones, with roughly nine tenths found just once. What was sequenced was PBMCs or T cells enriched from blood (not recorded which). The receptor's source is a woman between 50 and 59 years old who had been exposed to COVID-19. The rearrangement uses TRBV7-8 and TRBJ2-1; possible D gene TRBD1, 6 bases. CDR3 sequence reads: CASSAGAGSYNEQFF. The CDR3 nucleotides read TGTGCCAGCAGCGCAGGGGCAGGGTCCTACAATGAGCAGTTCTTC.